The entry that follows covers one T cell receptor beta chain sequence. A clone one base away is much larger, so this may be a read error. This entry belongs to a study of kidney transplant recipient with SARS-CoV-2 infection. TCRdb recomputed calls from the reads with MiXCR, one row per CDR3 protein. Counted here are fewer than 250,000 distinct CDR3 sequences, 29% occurring once; the ten biggest clones make up almost 7.5%. The CDR3 consists of 14 residues. Trimming stripped 6 bases from V and 5 bases from J, with 11 bases between. Germline values: CDR1 SNHLY, CDR2 FYNNEI. The source material was a blood sample, sampled at baseline and on day 111 from a kidney transplant recipient. The V and J genes are TRBV2 and TRBJ1-6, with D perhaps TRBD1 (5 bases). The sequence came from a male patient between 25 and 39 years old who had COVID-19 and was a kidney transplant recipient. Some T cells may be transferred from the graft donor. CDR3 in DNA: TGTGCCAGCAGCTGGGACGGCAATAATTCACCCCTCCACTTT. Translation gives CASSWDGNNSPLHF.